This T cell receptor (beta chain) stems from a study of blood T cells in healthy people across ages. With a J-beta primer mix and a sample-barcoded 5' primer, a second PCR ran roughly 6 to 12 cycles. TCRdb reanalysed the 5' RACE reads using MiXCR and keeps one entry per CDR3 protein. The sample contains some 760,000 distinct CDR3 sequences, roughly 25% of which appear only once. Isolating PBMCs gave at least 6.5 million of these cells per sample. The ends lost 5 bases at V and 0 bases at J; junction bases unmatched: 3. CDR3 length equals 14 residues. Germline CDR1 reads SQVTM; CDR2 reads ANQGSEA. The data were also submitted as part of a second study, on T cells of mothers and their children. That work states: Nine systemically healthy Caucasian donors: three mothers, six children. Every mother supplied over 9.5 million TCR beta CDR3 reads and every child 2.5 million to 3.5 million. Thymic selection molds TCR recombination products alike in related and unrelated pairs.

Source material: blood. The chain has TRBV29-1 and TRBJ2-1; the match to TRBD2 covers 8 bases. This clonotype originated in a boy between 5 and 17 years old in good health. CDR3 amino acids: CSVSSGSSYNEQFF. The CDR3 DNA sequence: TGCAGCGTTTCAAGCGGGAGCTCCTACAATGAGCAGTTCTTC.